This TCR beta chain was documented in a study of regulatory T cells in long-lasting Graves disease. This clonotype was observed many times. This CDR3 region has 16 residues. From germline, CDR1 is DFQATT and CDR2 SNEGSKA (reference sequence). Between the trimmed V and J ends, which lost 6 bases and 4 bases, there was a span of 25 bases. Time point given: newly diagnosed GD, antithyroid drugs for less than 3 months. Extracted RNA from PBMCs served as the source of the TCR library. Each of the patients was recruited from an endocrinology department situated in Xi'an, China. Investigators prepared the TCR beta libraries by applying iRepertoire HTBI primers and Arm-PCR of CDR3 regions. TCRdb redid the calling of the multiplex PCR reads with MiXCR, one entry per CDR3 protein. The sample records about 540,000 distinct CDR3 sequences, around an eighth being singletons. These same data were also listed under a study on T cells in Graves' hyperthyroidism and ophthalmopathy.

The sequencing used peripheral blood mononuclear cells (PBMCs), collected at new diagnosis, from a patient treated with antithyroid drugs. The TCR originated in a man between 25 and 39 years old with Graves disease. The chain couples TRBV20-1 to TRBJ2-7; tentatively, D is TRBD2 (5 bases). CDR3 nucleotides: TGCAGTGCAAAGATGGGGAGAGGCCCTCTTGGGTACGAGCAGTACTTC. Translated, it gives CSAKMGRGPLGYEQYF.